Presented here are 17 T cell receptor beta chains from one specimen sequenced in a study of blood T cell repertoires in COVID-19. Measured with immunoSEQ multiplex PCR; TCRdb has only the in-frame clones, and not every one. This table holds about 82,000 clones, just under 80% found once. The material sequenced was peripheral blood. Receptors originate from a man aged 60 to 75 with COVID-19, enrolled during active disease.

CDR3 coding DNA: TGTGCCAGCAGTTTTCTACAGGGCTTCGCTTTCTTT. Translation gives CASSFLQGFAFF. The rearrangement joins TRBV12-3 or TRBV12-4 to TRBJ1-1; D perhaps matches TRBD1 (6 bases). CDR3 length equals 12 residues. V was pared by 3 bases and J by 11 bases, with 13 bases between.

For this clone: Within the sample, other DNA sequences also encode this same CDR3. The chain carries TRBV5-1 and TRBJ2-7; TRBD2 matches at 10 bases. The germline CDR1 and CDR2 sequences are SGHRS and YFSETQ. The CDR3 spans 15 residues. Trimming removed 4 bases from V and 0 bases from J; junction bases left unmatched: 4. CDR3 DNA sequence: TGCGCCAGCAGCCCACTAGCGGGAAGCTCCTACGAGCAGTACTTC. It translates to CASSPLAGSSYEQYF.

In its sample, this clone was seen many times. The CDR3 loop reads CASSDETGTYGYTF. The CDR3 bases are TGTGCCAGCAGCGACGAGACAGGGACTTATGGCTACACCTTC. This chain connects TRBV5-4 to TRBJ1-2; 7 nucleotides agree with TRBD1. Per germline, CDR1 SGHNT and CDR2 YYREEE (reference sequence). V shed 4 bases, J shed 5 bases, and the junction held 8 bases outside the gene matches. The CDR3 loop spans 14 amino acids.

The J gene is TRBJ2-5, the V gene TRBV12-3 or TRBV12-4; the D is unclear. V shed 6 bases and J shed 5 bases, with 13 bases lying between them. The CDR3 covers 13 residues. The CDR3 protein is CASSQAYGETQYF. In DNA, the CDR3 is TGTGCCAGCAGCCAGGCGTATGGGGAGACCCAGTACTTC.

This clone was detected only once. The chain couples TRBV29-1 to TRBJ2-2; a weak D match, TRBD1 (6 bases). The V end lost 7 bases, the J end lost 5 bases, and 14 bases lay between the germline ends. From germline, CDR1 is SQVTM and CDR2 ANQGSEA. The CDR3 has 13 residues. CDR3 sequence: CSARVTGTGELFF. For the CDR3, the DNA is TGCAGCGCTAGAGTGACAGGAACCGGGGAGCTGTTTTTT.

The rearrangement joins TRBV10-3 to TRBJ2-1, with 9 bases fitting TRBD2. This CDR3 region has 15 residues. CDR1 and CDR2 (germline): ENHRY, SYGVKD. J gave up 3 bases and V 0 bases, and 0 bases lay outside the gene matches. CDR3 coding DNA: TGTGCCATCAGTGAGTCAGCGGGAGGCTACAATGAGCAGTTCTTC. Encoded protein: CAISESAGGYNEQFF.

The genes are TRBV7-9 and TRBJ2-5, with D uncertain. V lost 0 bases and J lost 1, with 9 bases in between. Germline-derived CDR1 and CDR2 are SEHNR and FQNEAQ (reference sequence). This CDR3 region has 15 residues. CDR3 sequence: CASSLAKPIQETQYF. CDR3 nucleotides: TGTGCCAGCAGCTTAGCGAAGCCAATCCAAGAGACCCAGTACTTC.

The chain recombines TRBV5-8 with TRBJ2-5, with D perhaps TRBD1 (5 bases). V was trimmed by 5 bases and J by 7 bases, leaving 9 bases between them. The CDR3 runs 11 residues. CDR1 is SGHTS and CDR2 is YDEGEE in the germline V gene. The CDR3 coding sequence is TGTGCCAGCAGGCGAAGGGGGACCCAGTACTTC. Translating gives CASRRRGTQYF.

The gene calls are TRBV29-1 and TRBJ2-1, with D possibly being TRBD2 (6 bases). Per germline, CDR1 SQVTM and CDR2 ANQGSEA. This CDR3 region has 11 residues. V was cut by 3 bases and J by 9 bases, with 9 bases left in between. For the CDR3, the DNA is TGCAGCGTTGATAGCGGACCTGAGCAGTTCTTC. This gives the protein CSVDSGPEQFF.

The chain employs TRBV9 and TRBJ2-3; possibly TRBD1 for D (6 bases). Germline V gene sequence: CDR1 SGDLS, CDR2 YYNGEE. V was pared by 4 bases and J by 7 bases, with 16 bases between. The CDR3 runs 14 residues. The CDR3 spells CASSPRGHYNTQYF. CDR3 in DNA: TGTGCCAGCAGCCCGAGGGGACACTATAATACGCAGTATTTT.

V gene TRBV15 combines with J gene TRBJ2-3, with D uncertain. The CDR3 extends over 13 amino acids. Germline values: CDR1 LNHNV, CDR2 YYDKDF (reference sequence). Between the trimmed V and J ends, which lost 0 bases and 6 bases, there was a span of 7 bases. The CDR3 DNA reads TGTGCCACCAGCAGAGATGCCCGGGATACGCAGTATTTT. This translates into CATSRDARDTQYF.

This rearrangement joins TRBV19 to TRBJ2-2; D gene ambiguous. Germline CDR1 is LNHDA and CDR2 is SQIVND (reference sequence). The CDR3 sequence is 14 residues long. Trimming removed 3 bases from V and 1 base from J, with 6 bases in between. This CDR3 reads CASSISQNTGELFF. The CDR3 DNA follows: TGTGCCAGTAGTATTAGTCAGAACACCGGGGAGCTGTTTTTT.

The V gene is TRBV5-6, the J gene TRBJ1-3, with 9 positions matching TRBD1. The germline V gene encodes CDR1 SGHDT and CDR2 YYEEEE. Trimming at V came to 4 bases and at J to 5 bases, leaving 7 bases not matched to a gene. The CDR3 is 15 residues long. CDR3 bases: TGTGCCAGCAGCCCCGGGACAGGGACTAGAAACACCATATATTTT. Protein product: CASSPGTGTRNTIYF.

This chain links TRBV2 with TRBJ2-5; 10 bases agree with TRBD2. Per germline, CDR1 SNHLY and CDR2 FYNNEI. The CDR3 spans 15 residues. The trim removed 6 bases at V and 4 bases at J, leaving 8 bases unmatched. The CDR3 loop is CASSAAGGYGETQYF. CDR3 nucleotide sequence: TGTGCCAGCAGCGCAGCGGGGGGGTATGGAGAGACCCAGTACTTC.

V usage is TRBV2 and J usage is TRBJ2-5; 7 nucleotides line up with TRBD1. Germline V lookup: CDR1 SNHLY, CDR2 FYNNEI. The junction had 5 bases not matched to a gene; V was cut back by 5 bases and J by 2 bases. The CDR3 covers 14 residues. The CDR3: CASSKRDSQETQYF. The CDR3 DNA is TGTGCCAGCAGTAAGAGGGACAGTCAAGAGACCCAGTACTTC.

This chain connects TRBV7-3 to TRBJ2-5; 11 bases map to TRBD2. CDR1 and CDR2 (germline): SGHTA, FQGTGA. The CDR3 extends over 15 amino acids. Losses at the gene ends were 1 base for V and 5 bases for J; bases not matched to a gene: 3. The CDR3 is CASSLSSGGAETQYF. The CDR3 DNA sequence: TGTGCCAGCAGCTTAAGTAGCGGGGGGGCCGAGACCCAGTACTTC.

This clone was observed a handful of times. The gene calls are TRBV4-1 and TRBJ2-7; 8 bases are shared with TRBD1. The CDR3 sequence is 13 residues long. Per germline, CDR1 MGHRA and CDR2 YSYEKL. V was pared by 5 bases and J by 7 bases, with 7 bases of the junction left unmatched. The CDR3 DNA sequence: TGCGCCAGCAGCGGACAGGGAGGAGGGGAGCAGTACTTC. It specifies CASSGQGGGEQYF.